The sequence of this T cell receptor (beta chain) was determined in a study of CD8+CD57+ T cells in acquired aplastic anemia. This clonotype was seen repeatedly, ten times or more. Genomic DNA provided the template from which TCR beta VDJ and CDR3 profiles were obtained. TCRdb reprocessed the reads with MiXCR, giving one entry per CDR3 protein. The repertoire consists of a few hundred thousand distinct CDR3 sequences, with 40% to 60% occurring once and the leading ten covering 20%. Patients picked for sequencing had shown CD8+CD57+ cell expansion detected by flow cytometry. CDR1 SGHRS and CDR2 YFSETQ come from the germline V gene. This CDR3 is built from 16 residues. V was trimmed by 0 bases and J by 7 bases, leaving 17 bases between them.

The origin of this receptor is a human donor with aplastic anemia. Source material: sorted CD4+, CD8+, or CD8+CD57+ T cells (not recorded which) from PBMCs. The genes are TRBV5-1 and TRBJ2-1; D possibly corresponds to TRBD1 (5 bases). The CDR3 coding sequence is TGCGCCAGCAGCTTGGGGACATCCCGAAGGTCTAATGAGCAGTTCTTC. Protein product: CASSLGTSRRSNEQFF. Full variable domain (outside the CDR3, taken from reference TRBV5-1 and TRBJ2-1): KAGVTQTPRYLIKTRGQQVTLSCSPISGHRSVSWYQQTPGQGLQFLFEYFSETQRNKGNFPGRFSGRQFSNSRSEMNVSTLELGDSALYLCASSLGTSRRSNEQFFGPGTRLTVL.